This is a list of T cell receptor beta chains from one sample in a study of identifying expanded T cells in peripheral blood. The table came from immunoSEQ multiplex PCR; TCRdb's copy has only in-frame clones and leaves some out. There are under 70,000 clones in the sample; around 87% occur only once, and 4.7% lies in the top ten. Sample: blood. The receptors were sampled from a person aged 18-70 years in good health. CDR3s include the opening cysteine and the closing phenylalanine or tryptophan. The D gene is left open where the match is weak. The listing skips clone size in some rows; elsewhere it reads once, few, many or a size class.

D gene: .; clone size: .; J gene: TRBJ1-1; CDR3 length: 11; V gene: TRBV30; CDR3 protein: CAWQTSGKAFF; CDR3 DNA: TGTGCCTGGCAAACTTCAGGGAAAGCTTTCTTT
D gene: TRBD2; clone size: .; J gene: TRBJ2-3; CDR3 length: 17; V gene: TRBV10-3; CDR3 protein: CASGTSGGAASTDTQYF; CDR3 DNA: TGTGCCAGCGGGACTAGCGGGGGGGCCGCTAGCACAGATACGCAGTATTTT
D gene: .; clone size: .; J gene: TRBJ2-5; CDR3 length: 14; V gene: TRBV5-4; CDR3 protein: CASSLDSYQETQYF; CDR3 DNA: TGTGCCAGCAGCTTGGACAGTTACCAAGAGACCCAGTACTTC
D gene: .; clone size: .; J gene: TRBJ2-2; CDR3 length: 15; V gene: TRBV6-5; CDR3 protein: CASTSTSSYGGELFF; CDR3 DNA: TGTGCCAGCACCTCAACTAGCTCGTATGGCGGGGAGCTGTTTTTT
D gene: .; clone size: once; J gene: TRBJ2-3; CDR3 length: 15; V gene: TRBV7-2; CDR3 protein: CASSPLSWGTDTQYF; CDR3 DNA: TGTGCCAGCAGCCCCCTCAGTTGGGGCACAGATACGCAGTATTTT
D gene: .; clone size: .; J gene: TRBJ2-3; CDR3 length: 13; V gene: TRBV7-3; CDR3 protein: CASSLQGTDTQYF; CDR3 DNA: TGTGCCAGCAGCTTACAGGGCACAGATACGCAGTATTTT
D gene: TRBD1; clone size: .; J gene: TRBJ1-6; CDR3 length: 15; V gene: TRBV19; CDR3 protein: CASSGGTESNSPLHF; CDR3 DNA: TGTGCCAGTAGTGGGGGGACAGAATCTAATTCACCCCTCCACTTT
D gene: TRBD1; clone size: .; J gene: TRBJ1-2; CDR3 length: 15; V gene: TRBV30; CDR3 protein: CAWSVGGQGGYGYTF; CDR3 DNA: TGTGCCTGGAGTGTGGGAGGACAGGGAGGCTATGGCTACACCTTC
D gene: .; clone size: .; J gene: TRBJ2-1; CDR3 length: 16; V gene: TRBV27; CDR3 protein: CASSPRGRLVYNEQFF; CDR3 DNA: TGTGCCAGCAGCCCCCGAGGGCGACTGGTCTACAATGAGCAGTTCTTC
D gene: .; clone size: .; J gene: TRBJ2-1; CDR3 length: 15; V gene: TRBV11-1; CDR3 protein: CASSLGDSSYNEQFF; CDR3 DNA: TGTGCCAGCAGCTTGGGCGACAGCTCCTACAATGAGCAGTTCTTC
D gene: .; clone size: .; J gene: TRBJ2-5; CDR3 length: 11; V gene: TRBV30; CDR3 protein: CARDTSETQYF; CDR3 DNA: TGTGCCCGGGATACATCGGAGACCCAGTACTTC
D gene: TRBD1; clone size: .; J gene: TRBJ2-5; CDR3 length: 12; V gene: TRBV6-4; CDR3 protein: CASRGGRETQYF; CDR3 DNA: TGTGCCAGCAGAGGGGGCCGAGAGACCCAGTACTTC
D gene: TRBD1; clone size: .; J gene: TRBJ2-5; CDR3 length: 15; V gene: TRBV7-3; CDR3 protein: CASSPTGGYGETQYF; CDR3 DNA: TGTGCCAGCAGCCCGACAGGGGGCTACGGTGAGACCCAGTACTTC
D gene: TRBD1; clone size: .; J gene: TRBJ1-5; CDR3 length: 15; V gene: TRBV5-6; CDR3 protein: CASSPGQGRNQPQHF; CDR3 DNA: TGTGCCAGCAGCCCAGGACAGGGTCGCAATCAGCCCCAGCATTTT
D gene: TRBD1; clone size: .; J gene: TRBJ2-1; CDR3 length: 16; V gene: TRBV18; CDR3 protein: CASSPPSRQGSNEQFF; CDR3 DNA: TGTGCCAGCTCACCACCTTCTCGACAGGGTAGTAATGAGCAGTTCTTC
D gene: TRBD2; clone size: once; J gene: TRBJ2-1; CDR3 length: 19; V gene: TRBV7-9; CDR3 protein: CASSLGVLAGTRSNNEQFF; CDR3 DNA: TGTGCCAGCAGCTTAGGTGTGTTGGCGGGGACTAGATCTAACAATGAGCAGTTCTTC
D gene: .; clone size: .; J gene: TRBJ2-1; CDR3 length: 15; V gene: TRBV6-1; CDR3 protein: CASSESVLYYNEQFF; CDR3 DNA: TGTGCCAGCAGTGAATCTGTCCTCTACTACAATGAGCAGTTCTTC
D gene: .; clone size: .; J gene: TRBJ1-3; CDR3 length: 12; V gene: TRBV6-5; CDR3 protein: CASSKGGNTIYF; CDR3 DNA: TGTGCCAGCAGCAAAGGCGGAAACACCATATATTTT
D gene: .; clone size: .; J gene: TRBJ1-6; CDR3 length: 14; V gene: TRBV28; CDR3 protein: CASIQSQGSSPLHF; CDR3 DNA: TGTGCCAGCATCCAGTCTCAAGGGAGCTCACCCCTCCACTTT
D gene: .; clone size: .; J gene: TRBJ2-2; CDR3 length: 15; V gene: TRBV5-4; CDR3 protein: CASSFGGIGTGELFF; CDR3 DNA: TGTGCCAGCAGCTTCGGAGGGATAGGTACCGGGGAGCTGTTTTTT
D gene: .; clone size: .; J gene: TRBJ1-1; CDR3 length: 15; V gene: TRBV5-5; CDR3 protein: CASSLGAGQPSEAFF; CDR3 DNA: TGTGCCAGCAGCTTGGGGGCCGGACAACCGTCTGAAGCTTTCTTT
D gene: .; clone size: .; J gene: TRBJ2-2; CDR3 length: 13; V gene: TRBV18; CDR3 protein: CASSPGDYGELFF; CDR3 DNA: TGTGCCAGCTCACCAGGGGATTACGGGGAGCTGTTTTTT
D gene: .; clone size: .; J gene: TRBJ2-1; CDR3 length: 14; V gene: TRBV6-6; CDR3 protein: CASSLNPTYNEQFF; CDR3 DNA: TGTGCCAGCAGTCTGAACCCAACTTACAATGAGCAGTTCTTC
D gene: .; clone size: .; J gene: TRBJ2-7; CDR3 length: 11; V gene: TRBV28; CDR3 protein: CASSPFYEQYF; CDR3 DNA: TGTGCCAGCAGTCCGTTCTACGAGCAGTACTTC
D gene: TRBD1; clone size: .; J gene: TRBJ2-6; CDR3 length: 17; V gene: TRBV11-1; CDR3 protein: CASSPKTGSAGANVLTF; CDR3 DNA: TGTGCCAGCAGCCCTAAGACAGGGTCCGCTGGGGCCAACGTCCTGACTTTC
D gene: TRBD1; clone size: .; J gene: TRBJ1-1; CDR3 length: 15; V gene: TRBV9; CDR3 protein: CASSEEGQGTERAFF; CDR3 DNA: TGTGCCAGCAGCGAAGAGGGACAGGGCACTGAGAGAGCTTTCTTT
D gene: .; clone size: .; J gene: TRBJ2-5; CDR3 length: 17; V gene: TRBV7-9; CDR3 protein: CASTKLDPAEPQETQYF; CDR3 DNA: TGTGCCAGCACTAAACTCGATCCTGCGGAACCGCAAGAGACCCAGTACTTC
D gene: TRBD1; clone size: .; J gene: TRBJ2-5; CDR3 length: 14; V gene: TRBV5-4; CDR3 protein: CASSVDRYQETQYF; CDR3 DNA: TGTGCCAGCAGCGTGGACAGGTACCAAGAGACCCAGTACTTC
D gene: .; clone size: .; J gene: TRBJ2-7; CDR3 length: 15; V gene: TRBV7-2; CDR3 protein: CASSLGGTQTYEQYF; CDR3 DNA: TGTGCCAGCAGCTTAGGGGGGACACAGACCTACGAGCAGTACTTC
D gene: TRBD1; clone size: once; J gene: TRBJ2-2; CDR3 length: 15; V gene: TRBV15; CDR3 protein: CATSSTGANTGELFF; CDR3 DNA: TGTGCCACCAGCAGTACAGGGGCGAACACCGGGGAGCTGTTTTTT
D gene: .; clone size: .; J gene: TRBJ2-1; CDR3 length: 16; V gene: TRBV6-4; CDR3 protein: CASSDSSGNSYNEQFF; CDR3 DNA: TGTGCCAGCAGTGACTCATCCGGGAACTCCTACAATGAGCAGTTCTTC
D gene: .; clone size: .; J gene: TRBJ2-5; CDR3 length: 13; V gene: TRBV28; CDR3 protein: CASSLTAQETQYF; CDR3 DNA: TGTGCCAGCAGTCTGACAGCTCAAGAGACCCAGTACTTC
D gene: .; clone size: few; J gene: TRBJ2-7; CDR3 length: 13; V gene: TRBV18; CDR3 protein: CASSLDYSYEQYF; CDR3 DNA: TGTGCCAGCTCACTGGACTACTCCTACGAGCAGTACTTC
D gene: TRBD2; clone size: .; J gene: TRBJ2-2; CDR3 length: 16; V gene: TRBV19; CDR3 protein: CASSIMFLGRDGELFF; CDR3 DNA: TGTGCCAGTAGTATCATGTTTCTGGGGAGGGACGGGGAGCTGTTTTTT
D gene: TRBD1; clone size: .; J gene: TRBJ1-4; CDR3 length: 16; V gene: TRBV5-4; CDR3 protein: CASSPGQGATNEKLFF; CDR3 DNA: TGTGCCAGCAGCCCTGGACAGGGGGCGACTAATGAAAAACTGTTTTTT
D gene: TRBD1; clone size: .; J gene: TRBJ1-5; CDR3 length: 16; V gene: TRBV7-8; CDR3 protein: CASSLVGQGFDQPQHF; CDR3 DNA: TGTGCCAGCAGCTTAGTGGGACAGGGATTTGATCAGCCCCAGCATTTT
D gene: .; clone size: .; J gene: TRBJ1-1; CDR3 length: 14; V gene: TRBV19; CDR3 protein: CASRGSPGNTEAFF; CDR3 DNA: TGTGCCAGCCGGGGGTCCCCCGGGAACACTGAAGCTTTCTTT
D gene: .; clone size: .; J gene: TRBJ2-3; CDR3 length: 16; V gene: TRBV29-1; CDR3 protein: CSVESPGRGSTDTQYF; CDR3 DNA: TGCAGCGTTGAGTCCCCCGGTCGGGGCTCCACAGATACGCAGTATTTT
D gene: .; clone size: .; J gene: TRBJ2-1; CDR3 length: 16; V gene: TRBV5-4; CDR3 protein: CASSSGGFSSYNEQFF; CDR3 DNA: TGTGCCAGCAGCTCCGGGGGCTTCAGCTCCTACAATGAGCAGTTCTTC
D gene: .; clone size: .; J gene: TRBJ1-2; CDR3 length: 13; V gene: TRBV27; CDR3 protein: CASSLDRNYGYTF; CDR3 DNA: TGTGCCAGCAGTTTGGACAGAAACTATGGCTACACCTTC
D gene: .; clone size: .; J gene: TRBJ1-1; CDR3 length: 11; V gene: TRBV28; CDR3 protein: CASARNTEAFF; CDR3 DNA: TGTGCCAGCGCCCGGAACACTGAAGCTTTCTTT
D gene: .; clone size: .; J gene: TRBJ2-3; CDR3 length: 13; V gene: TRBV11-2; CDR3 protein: CASSLSSGNTQYF; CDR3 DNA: TGTGCCAGCAGCTTAAGCAGCGGAAATACGCAGTATTTT
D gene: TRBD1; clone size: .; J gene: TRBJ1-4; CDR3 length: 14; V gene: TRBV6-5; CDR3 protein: CASSRDRDNEKLFF; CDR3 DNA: TGTGCCAGCAGTCGGGACAGGGATAATGAAAAACTGTTTTTT
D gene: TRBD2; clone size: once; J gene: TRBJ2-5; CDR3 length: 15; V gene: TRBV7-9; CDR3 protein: CASSLLAGDGETQYF; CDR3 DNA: TGTGCCAGCAGCCTTCTAGCGGGAGATGGAGAGACCCAGTACTTC
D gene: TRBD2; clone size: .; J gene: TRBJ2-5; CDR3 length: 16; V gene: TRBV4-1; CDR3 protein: CASSQTLAGGQETQYF; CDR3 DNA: TGCGCCAGCAGCCAGACATTAGCGGGGGGGCAAGAGACCCAGTACTTC
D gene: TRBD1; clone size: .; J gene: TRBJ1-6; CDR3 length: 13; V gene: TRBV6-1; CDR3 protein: CASWDRLKSPLHF; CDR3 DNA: TGTGCCAGCTGGGACAGGCTGAAGTCACCCCTCCACTTT
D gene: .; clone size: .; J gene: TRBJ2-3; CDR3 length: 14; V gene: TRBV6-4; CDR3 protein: CASSDGVATDTQYF; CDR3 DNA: TGTGCCAGCAGTGACGGGGTAGCAACAGATACGCAGTATTTT
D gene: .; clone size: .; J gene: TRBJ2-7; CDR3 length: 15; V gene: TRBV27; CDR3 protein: CASSPLRRSSYEQYF; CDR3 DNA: TGTGCCAGCAGTCCCTTACGACGTAGCTCCTACGAGCAGTACTTC
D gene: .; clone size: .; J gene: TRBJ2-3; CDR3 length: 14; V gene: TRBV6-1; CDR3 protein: CASSELEGSDTQYF; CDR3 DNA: TGTGCCAGCAGTGAATTAGAGGGTTCAGATACGCAGTATTTT
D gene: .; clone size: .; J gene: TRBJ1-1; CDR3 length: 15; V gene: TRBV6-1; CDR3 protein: CASSEAQDTPSEAFF; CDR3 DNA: TGTGCCAGCAGTGAGGCGCAGGATACCCCCTCTGAAGCTTTCTTT
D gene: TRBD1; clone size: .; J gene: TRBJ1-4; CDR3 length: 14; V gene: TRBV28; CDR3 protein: CASRDQGANEKLFF; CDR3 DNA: TGTGCCAGCAGGGACCAGGGGGCTAATGAAAAACTGTTTTTT
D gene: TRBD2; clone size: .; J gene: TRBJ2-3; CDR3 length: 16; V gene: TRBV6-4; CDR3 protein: CASSQTSGRGTDTQYF; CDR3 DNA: TGTGCCAGCAGCCAGACTAGCGGGCGAGGCACAGATACGCAGTATTTT
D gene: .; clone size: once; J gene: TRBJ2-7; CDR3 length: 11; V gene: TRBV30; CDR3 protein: CAWGEGYEQYF; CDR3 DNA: TGTGCCTGGGGAGAGGGGTATGAGCAGTACTTC
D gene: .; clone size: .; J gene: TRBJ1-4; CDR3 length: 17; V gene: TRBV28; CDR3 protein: CASSLAALAGTNEKLFF; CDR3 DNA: TGTGCCAGCAGTTTAGCGGCTCTCGCAGGGACTAATGAAAAACTGTTTTTT
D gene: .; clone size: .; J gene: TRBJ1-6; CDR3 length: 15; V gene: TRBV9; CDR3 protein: CASSGRQIQGSPLHF; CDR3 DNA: TGTGCCAGCAGCGGGCGACAGATACAAGGTTCACCCCTCCACTTT
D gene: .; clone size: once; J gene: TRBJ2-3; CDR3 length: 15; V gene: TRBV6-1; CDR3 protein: CASSDRAASTDTQYF; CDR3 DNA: TGTGCCAGCAGTGATCGGGCAGCTAGCACAGATACGCAGTATTTT
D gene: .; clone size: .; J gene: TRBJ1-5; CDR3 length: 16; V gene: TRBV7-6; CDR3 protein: CASSLGQRGVGQPQHF; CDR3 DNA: TGTGCCAGCAGCCTAGGTCAGCGCGGCGTCGGCCAGCCCCAGCATTTT
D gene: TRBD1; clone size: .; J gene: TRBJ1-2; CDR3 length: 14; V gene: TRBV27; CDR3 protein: CASSTGGQGYGYTF; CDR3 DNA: TGTGCCAGCTCTACAGGGGGACAGGGGTATGGCTACACCTTC
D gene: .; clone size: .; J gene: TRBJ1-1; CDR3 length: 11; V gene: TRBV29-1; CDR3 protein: CSVEQDTEAFF; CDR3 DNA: TGCAGCGTTGAACAGGACACTGAAGCTTTCTTT